This TCR beta chain was sequenced during a study of shared clonotypes between healthy human individuals. Cells designated naive CD8 were CD45RO-negative and were positively selected for CCR7, with terminally differentiated effector memory CD45RA+ cells excluded. Between the trimmed V and J ends, which lost 8 bases and 5 bases, there was a span of 25 bases. This CDR3 region has 17 residues. Germline V CDR1 and CDR2: SGHTA, FQGNSA. The method was immunoSEQ multiplex PCR; TCRdb's version includes in-frame clones alone and lacks a portion of them. The table includes about 2.1 million clones, 90% to 95% detected once.

Specimen: naive CD8+ T cells from PBMCs. The TCR was taken from a young man in good health. Some clones in this sample may be carry-over from other donors' samples. The chain recombines TRBV7-2 with TRBJ2-1, with a tentative D call TRBD2 (6 bases). CDR3: CASGYDRLGLVDNEQFF. As DNA, the CDR3 is TGTGCCAGCGGGTACGACAGACTAGGCCTAGTCGACAATGAGCAGTTCTTC.